The T cell receptor (beta chain) under discussion was sequenced for a study of cytomegalovirus exposure and HLA in healthy donors. In the study overall: From about 180 million T cells, an earlier analysis saw 120 million or so unique TCR beta sequences.

This CDR3 has 14 amino acids. CDR1 is SGHVS and CDR2 is FNYEAQ in the germline V gene. V was cut by 1 base and J by 2 bases, with 9 bases left in between. A note on this clone: Antigen specificity is unknown.

Study-wide findings and caveats: The study dropped some indistinguishable V segments, TRBV6-2 and TRBV6-3 among them. CMV serostatus stood as the only immune exposure information on hand.

60 Vbeta and 13 Jbeta primers were used in PCR. Data came from immunoSEQ multiplex PCR; TCRdb stores just in-frame clones and leaves some out. The table lists around 92,000 clones, about four fifths of them singletons. The material sequenced was PBMCs. The chain carries TRBV7-6 and TRBJ2-7; the D gene is possibly TRBD2 (6 bases). The receptor was isolated from a female donor in good health and CMV-seropositive. CDR3: CASSLVGGTYEQYF. The DNA of the CDR3 is TGTGCCAGCAGCTTAGTTGGGGGGACCTACGAGCAGTACTTC.